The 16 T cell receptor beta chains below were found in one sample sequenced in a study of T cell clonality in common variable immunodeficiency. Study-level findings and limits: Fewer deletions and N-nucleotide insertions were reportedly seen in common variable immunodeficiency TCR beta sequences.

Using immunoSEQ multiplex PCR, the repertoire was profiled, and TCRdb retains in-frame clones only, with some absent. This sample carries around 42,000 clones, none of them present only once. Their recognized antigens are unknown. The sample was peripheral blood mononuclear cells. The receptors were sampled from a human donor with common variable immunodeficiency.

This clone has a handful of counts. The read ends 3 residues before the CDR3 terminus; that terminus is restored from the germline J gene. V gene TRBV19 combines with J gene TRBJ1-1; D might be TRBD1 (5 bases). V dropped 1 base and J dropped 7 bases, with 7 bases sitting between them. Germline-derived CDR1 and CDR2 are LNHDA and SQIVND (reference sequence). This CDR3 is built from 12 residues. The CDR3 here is CASSIGDFEAFF. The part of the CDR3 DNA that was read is TGTGCCAGTAGTATAGGGGACTTTGAA.

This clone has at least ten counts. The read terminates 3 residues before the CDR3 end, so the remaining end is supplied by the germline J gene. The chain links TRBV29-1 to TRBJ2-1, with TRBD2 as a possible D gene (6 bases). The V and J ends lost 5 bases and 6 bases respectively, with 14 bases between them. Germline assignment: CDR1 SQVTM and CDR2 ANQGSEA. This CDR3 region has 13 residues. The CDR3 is CSVSGRLVNEQFF. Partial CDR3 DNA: TGCAGCGTTTCCGGGAGACTAGTCAATGAG.

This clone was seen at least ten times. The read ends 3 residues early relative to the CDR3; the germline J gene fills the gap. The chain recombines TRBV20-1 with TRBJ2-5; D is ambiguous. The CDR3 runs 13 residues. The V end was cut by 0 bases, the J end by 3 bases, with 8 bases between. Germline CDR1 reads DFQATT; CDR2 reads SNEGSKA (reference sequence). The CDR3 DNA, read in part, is TGCAGTGCTAGAGATCTCCCAGAAGAGACC. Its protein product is CSARDLPEET. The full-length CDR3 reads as CSARDLPEETQYF.

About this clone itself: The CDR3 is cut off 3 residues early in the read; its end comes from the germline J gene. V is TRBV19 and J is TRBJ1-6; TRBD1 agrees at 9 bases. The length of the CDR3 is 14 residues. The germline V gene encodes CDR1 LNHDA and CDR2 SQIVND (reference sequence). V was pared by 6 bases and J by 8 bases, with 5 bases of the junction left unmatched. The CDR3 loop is CASSRDRADSPLHF. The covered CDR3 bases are TGTGCCAGTAGCCGGGACAGGGCCGATTCACCC. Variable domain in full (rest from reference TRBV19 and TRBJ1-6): DGGITQSPKYLFRKEGQNVTLSCEQNLNHDAMYWYRQDPGQGLRLIYYSQIVNDFQKGDIAEGYSVSREKKESFPLTVTSAQKNPTAFYLCASSRDRADSPLHFGNGTRLTVT.

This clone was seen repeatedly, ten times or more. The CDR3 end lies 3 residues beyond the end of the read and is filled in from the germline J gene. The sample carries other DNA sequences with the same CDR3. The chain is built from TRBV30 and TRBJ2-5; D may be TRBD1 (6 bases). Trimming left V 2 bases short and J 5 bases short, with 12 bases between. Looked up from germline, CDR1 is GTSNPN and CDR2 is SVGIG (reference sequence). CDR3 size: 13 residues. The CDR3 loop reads CAWSSQGRETQYF. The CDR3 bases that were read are TGTGCCTGGAGTTCACAGGGAAGGGAGACC.

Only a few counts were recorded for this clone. CDR3 DNA, as far as it was read: TGTGCCAGTAGTACGGCGATTAGCGGGGTGATTTACGAG. As protein: CASSTAISGVIYE. The whole CDR3 protein reads CASSTAISGVIYEQYF. The chain carries TRBV19 and TRBJ2-7, with 8 bases matching TRBD2. Read sequence stops 3 residues before the CDR3 end, and the germline J gene provides the missing end. Germline CDR1 reads LNHDA; CDR2 reads SQIVND (reference sequence). Trimming cost V 4 bases and J 4 bases; bases outside gene matches: 12. The CDR3 has 16 amino acids.

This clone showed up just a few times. The CDR3 region is CASRPTSGGTGELFF. The CDR3 bases that were read are TGTGCCAGCAGGCCCACTAGCGGGGGCACCGGGGAG. The chain links TRBV7-2 to TRBJ2-2, with 11 positions matching TRBD2. With the read ending 3 residues before the CDR3 end, the germline J gene is used to fill in that end. J gave up 4 bases and V 6 bases, and 4 bases lay outside the gene matches. This CDR3 comprises 15 residues. Germline loops: CDR1 SGHTA, CDR2 FQGNSA.

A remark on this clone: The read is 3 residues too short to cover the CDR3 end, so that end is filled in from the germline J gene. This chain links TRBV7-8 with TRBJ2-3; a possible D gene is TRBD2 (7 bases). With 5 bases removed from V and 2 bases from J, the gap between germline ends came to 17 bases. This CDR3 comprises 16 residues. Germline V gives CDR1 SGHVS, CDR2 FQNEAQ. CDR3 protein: CASSTRGAGTTDTQYF. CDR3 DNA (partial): TGTGCCAGCAGCACCCGGGGGGCGGGGACCACAGATACG.

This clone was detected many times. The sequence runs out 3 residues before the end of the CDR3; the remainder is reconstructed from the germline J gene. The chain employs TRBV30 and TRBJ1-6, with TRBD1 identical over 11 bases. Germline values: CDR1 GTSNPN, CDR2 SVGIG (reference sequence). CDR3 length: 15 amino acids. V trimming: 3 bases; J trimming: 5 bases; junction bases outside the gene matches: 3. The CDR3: CAWRGQGANNSPLHF. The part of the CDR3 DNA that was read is TGTGCCTGGAGAGGACAGGGGGCGAATAATTCACCC.

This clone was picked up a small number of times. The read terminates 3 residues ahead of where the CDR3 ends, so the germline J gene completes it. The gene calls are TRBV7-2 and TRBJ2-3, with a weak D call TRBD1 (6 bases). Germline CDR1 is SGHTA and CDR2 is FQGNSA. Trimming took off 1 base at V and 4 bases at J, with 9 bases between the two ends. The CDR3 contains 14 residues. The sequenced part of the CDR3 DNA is TGTGCCAGCAGCTTAGGAGGGGGTTCAGATACG. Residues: CASSLGGGSDT. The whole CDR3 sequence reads CASSLGGGSDTQYF.

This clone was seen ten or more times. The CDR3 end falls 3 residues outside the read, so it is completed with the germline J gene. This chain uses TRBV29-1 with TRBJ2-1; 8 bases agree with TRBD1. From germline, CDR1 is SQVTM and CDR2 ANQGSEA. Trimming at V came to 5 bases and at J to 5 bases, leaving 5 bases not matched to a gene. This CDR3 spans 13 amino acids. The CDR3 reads CSVRTGMNNEQFF. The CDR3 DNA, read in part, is TGCAGCGTTCGGACAGGGATGAACAATGAG.

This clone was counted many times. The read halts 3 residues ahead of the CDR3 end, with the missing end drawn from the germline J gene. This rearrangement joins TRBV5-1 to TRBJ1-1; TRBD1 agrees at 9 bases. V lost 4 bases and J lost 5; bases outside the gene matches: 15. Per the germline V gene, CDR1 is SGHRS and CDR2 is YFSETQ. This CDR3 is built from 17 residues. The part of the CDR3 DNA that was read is TGCGCCAGCAGCCCCCTACAGGGGGCGGGGGGAGAAACTGAA. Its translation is CASSPLQGAGGETE. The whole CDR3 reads CASSPLQGAGGETEAFF. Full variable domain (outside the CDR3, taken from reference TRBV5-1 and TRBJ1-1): KAGVTQTPRYLIKTRGQQVTLSCSPISGHRSVSWYQQTPGQGLQFLFEYFSETQRNKGNFPGRFSGRQFSNSRSEMNVSTLELGDSALYLCASSPLQGAGGETEAFFGQGTRLTVV.

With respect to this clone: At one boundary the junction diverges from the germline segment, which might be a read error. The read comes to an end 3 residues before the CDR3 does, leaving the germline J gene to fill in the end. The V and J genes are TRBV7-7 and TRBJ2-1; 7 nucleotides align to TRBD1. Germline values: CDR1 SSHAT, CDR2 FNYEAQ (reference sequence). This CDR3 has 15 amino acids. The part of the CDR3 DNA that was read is TGTGCTAGCAGCTTAGCGCCACAGGGGCGGAATGAG. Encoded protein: CASSLAPQGRNE. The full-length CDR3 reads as CASSLAPQGRNEQFF. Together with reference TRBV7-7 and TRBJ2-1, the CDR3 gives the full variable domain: GAGVSQSPRYKVTKRGQDVTLRCDPISSHATLYWYQQALGQGPEFLTYFNYEAQPDKSGLPSDRFSAERPEGSISTLTIQRTEQRDSAMYRCASSLAPQGRNEQFFGPGTRLTVL.

This CDR3 reads CASSPDRAPYNEQFF. The sequenced part of the CDR3 DNA is TGTGCCAGCAGCCCCGACAGGGCCCCCTACAATGAG. The chain recombines TRBV7-3 with TRBJ2-1, with 7 bases fitting TRBD1. The DNA ends 3 residues before the CDR3 does, and the rest of the CDR3 is filled in from the germline J gene. CDR3 size: 15 residues. V was clipped by 5 bases and J by 2 bases; unmatched bases: 6. Germline assignment: CDR1 SGHTA and CDR2 FQGTGA.

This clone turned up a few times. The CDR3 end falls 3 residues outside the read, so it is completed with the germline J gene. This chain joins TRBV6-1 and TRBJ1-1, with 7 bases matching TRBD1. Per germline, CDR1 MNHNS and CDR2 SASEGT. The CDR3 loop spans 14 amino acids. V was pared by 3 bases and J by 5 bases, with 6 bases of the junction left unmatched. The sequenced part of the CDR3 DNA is TGTGCCAGCAGTGAGACAGGGCGGGGAACTGAA. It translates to CASSETGRGTE. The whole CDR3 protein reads CASSETGRGTEAFF.

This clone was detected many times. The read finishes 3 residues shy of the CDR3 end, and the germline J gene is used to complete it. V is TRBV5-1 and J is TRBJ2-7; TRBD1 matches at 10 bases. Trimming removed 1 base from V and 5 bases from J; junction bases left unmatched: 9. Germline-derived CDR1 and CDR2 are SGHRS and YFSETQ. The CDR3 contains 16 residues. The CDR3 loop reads CASSLSWGQGSNEQYF. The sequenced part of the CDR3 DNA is TGCGCCAGCAGCTTGTCATGGGGACAGGGGTCCAACGAG.